The 25 T cell receptor beta chains in this list originate from one sample, sequenced in a study of siplizumab effects on memory and regulatory T cells. Sequenced by immunoSEQ multiplex PCR; TCRdb stores in-frame clones only, minus some. In the table there are 90,000 to 130,000 clones, around 90% of which are singletons. The sequencing input was CD4+ T cells sorted from blood. The receptors here all came from a human donor in good health.

This chain connects TRBV25-1 to TRBJ2-2, with TRBD2 identical over 9 bases. V lost 7 bases and J lost 4; bases outside the gene matches: 13. Germline V gene data show CDR1 as MGHDK and CDR2 as SYGVNS. The CDR3 has 17 amino acids. CDR3 loop: CASTASRGRESTGELFF. CDR3 nucleotide sequence: TGTGCCAGCACCGCAAGCCGCGGGAGGGAGAGCACCGGGGAGCTGTTTTTT.

V and J are TRBV5-1 and TRBJ2-1; a possible D gene is TRBD1 (6 bases). The V end was cut by 0 bases, the J end by 3 bases, with 10 bases between. Germline CDR1 reads SGHRS; CDR2 reads YFSETQ. The CDR3 contains 15 residues. CDR3 DNA sequence: TGCGCCAGCAGCTTGGAAGGACAGCTCTACAATGAGCAGTTCTTC. Its translation: CASSLEGQLYNEQFF.

This sequence joins TRBV6-5 and TRBJ1-2, with D unclear. The CDR3 loop spans 13 amino acids. Germline V gives CDR1 MNHEY, CDR2 SVGAGI. V lost 5 bases and J lost 8, with 15 bases in between. This chain's CDR3 is CASSPSVLSGYTF. The CDR3, as DNA: TGTGCCAGCAGTCCCAGCGTGCTTAGCGGCTACACCTTC.

The rearrangement uses TRBV5-1 and TRBJ1-3; perhaps TRBD1 as D (6 bases). The germline V and J ends were trimmed by 0 bases and 4 bases, with 11 bases remaining between them. This CDR3 region has 15 residues. Germline values: CDR1 SGHRS, CDR2 YFSETQ. CDR3 amino acids: CASSLAGVTGNTIYF. The CDR3 DNA reads as TGCGCCAGCAGCTTGGCAGGGGTTACAGGAAACACCATATATTTT.

The V call is TRBV4-2, the J call TRBJ2-5, with TRBD2 matching over 10 bases. Germline trimming cut 0 bases from V and 4 bases from J; bases unmatched to any gene: 11. The CDR3 is 18 amino acids. CDR1 LGHNA and CDR2 YNFKEQ come from the germline V gene. The CDR3 loop is CASSQEASGGAVRETQYF. The CDR3 DNA reads as TGTGCCAGCAGCCAAGAAGCGAGCGGGGGGGCCGTAAGAGAGACCCAGTACTTC.

The chain carries TRBV10-3 and TRBJ2-1, with a tentative D call TRBD1 (5 bases). V shed 2 bases and J shed 7 bases, with 15 bases lying between them. The V gene's germline CDR1 is ENHRY and CDR2 SYGVKD. This CDR3 is 15 amino acids long. This CDR3 is CAISEEGAPRNEQFF. CDR3 DNA sequence: TGTGCCATCAGTGAGGAAGGGGCTCCGAGGAATGAGCAGTTCTTC.

This clone was seen only a few times. The V and J genes are TRBV27 and TRBJ2-2; no definite D call. This CDR3 comprises 11 residues. Trimming removed 4 bases at V and 6 bases at J, with 3 bases between. In germline, CDR1 is MNHEY, CDR2 SMNVEV (reference sequence). The CDR3 spells CASSWSGELFF. CDR3 bases: TGTGCCAGCAGTTGGTCCGGGGAGCTGTTTTTT.

The V call is TRBV19, the J call TRBJ2-7; perhaps D is TRBD1 or TRBD2 (5 bases each). The CDR3 has 16 residues. V lost 3 bases, J lost 4 bases, and 19 bases lay in between. Germline-derived CDR1 and CDR2 are LNHDA and SQIVND (reference sequence). CDR3 DNA sequence: TGTGCCAGTAGTATGCCGGGACGCAGGGAGACATACGAGCAGTACTTC. Its translation: CASSMPGRRETYEQYF. The entire variable domain, with the rest obtained from reference TRBV19 and TRBJ2-7, is as follows: DGGITQSPKYLFRKEGQNVTLSCEQNLNHDAMYWYRQDPGQGLRLIYYSQIVNDFQKGDIAEGYSVSREKKESFPLTVTSAQKNPTAFYLCASSMPGRRETYEQYFGPGTRLTVT.

This chain joins TRBV19 and TRBJ1-1, with no clear D. V lost 0 bases, J lost 0 bases, and 8 bases lay in between. The length of the CDR3 is 15 residues. The germline V gene has CDR1 LNHDA and CDR2 SQIVND (reference sequence). The CDR3 loop reads CASSIDRHMNTEAFF. CDR3 DNA: TGTGCCAGTAGTATAGACAGACATATGAACACTGAAGCTTTCTTT.

V usage is TRBV28 and J usage is TRBJ1-2; 7 bases are shared with TRBD1. In germline, CDR1 is MDHEN, CDR2 SYDVKM. V trimming: 6 bases; J trimming: 8 bases; junction bases outside the gene matches: 18. The CDR3 length is 16 residues. DNA of the CDR3: TGTGCCAGCAGATCCACAGGGGAATCCCCTCCTGGAGGCTACACCTTC. Its protein product is CASRSTGESPPGGYTF.

The CDR3 nucleotides are TGTGCCAGCAGCTTAGGGTCCGGCTACACCTTC. This gives the protein CASSLGSGYTF. V gene TRBV5-6 combines with J gene TRBJ1-2; D is undetermined. The germline CDR1 and CDR2 sequences are SGHDT and YYEEEE. V was pared by 2 bases and J by 8 bases, with 7 bases between. The CDR3 spans 11 residues.

The chain has TRBV25-1 and TRBJ2-1; TRBD1 is a possible D gene (5 bases). CDR3 length: 15 amino acids. V shed 6 bases and J shed 0 bases, with 12 bases lying between them. The V gene's germline CDR1 is MGHDK and CDR2 SYGVNS. For the CDR3, the DNA is TGTGCCAGCAGAGTTGTTGGGGCCTCCTACAATGAGCAGTTCTTC. Translated, it gives CASRVVGASYNEQFF. The variable domain in full, with the rest retrieved from reference TRBV25-1 and TRBJ2-1, is EADIYQTPRYLVIGTGKKITLECSQTMGHDKMYWYQQDPGMELHLIHYSYGVNSTEKGDLSSESTVSRIRTEHFPLTLESARPSHTSQYLCASRVVGASYNEQFFGPGTRLTVL.

The genes are TRBV6-5 and TRBJ2-1; 9 bases are a match to TRBD2. Germline V gene sequence: CDR1 MNHEY, CDR2 SVGAGI. V dropped 6 bases and J dropped 8; count of bases not matched to a gene: 11. The CDR3 length is 15 residues. The CDR3 region has the DNA TGTGCCAGCAGACTCGGGACTAGCCCTGTCGATGAGCAGTTCTTC. Protein product: CASRLGTSPVDEQFF.

This rearrangement joins TRBV19 to TRBJ1-5; 10 positions agree with TRBD1. V lost 8 bases and J lost 2; bases outside the gene matches: 6. This CDR3 has 15 residues. Germline V gene data show CDR1 as LNHDA and CDR2 as SQIVND (reference sequence). CDR3 sequence (DNA): TGTGCCAGTCGACAGGGGGCAGGTCGCAATCAGCCCCAGCATTTT. Protein: CASRQGAGRNQPQHF. The full variable domain, in which reference TRBV19 and TRBJ1-5 provide the parts outside the CDR3, is DGGITQSPKYLFRKEGQNVTLSCEQNLNHDAMYWYRQDPGQGLRLIYYSQIVNDFQKGDIAEGYSVSREKKESFPLTVTSAQKNPTAFYLCASRQGAGRNQPQHFGDGTRLSIL.

The chain has TRBV7-9 and TRBJ1-4; D remains ambiguous. Germline V CDR1 and CDR2: SEHNR, FQNEAQ (reference sequence). The CDR3 is 13 residues long. The ends were cut back, 5 bases at V and 3 bases at J, with 7 bases in the middle. CDR3 DNA sequence: TGTGCCAGCAGCCCTCGACCTAATGAAAAACTGTTTTTT. Its translation is CASSPRPNEKLFF.

The V gene is TRBV7-2, the J gene TRBJ2-3, with D perhaps TRBD1 (5 bases). Germline lookup yields CDR1 SGHTA and CDR2 FQGNSA. The CDR3 length is 15 residues. Trimming stripped 5 bases from V and 3 bases from J, with 15 bases between. The CDR3 loop is CASSHWGRGTDTQYF. In DNA form, the CDR3 reads TGTGCCAGCAGCCATTGGGGCCGAGGAACAGATACGCAGTATTTT.

V usage is TRBV29-1 and J usage is TRBJ1-6; D gene unclear. The CDR3 loop spans 13 amino acids. V gave up 5 bases and J gave up 7 bases, with 12 bases separating them. Looked up from germline, CDR1 is SQVTM and CDR2 is ANQGSEA. The CDR3, as DNA: TGCAGCGTTTCGGGTGGCAGGAATTCACCCCTCCACTTT. Protein sequence: CSVSGGRNSPLHF.

V usage is TRBV7-2 and J usage is TRBJ2-6; D may be TRBD2 (6 bases). There are 15 residues in the CDR3. The germline V gene has CDR1 SGHTA and CDR2 FQGNSA. Trimming removed 8 bases at V and 4 bases at J, with 15 bases between. The CDR3 is CASARGGSGANVLTF. CDR3 sequence (DNA): TGTGCCAGCGCCCGTGGAGGGAGCGGGGCCAACGTCCTGACTTTC.

The rearrangement joins TRBV6-1 to TRBJ2-7; D is perhaps TRBD2 (5 bases). V lost 1 base and J lost 9, with 10 bases in between. The CDR3 spans 12 residues. Germline loops: CDR1 MNHNS, CDR2 SASEGT. CDR3 sequence: CASSEDRSGQYF. CDR3 sequence (DNA): TGTGCCAGCAGTGAAGACCGAAGCGGGCAGTACTTC.

V is TRBV18 and J is TRBJ2-1; D assignment may be TRBD1 or TRBD2 (5 bases each). With 0 bases removed from V and 3 bases from J, the gap between germline ends came to 15 bases. The CDR3 loop spans 17 amino acids. Germline V gene sequence: CDR1 KGHSH, CDR2 LQKENI. This chain's CDR3 is CASSPPSSRGNYNEQFF. The CDR3 coding sequence is TGTGCCAGCTCACCACCGAGTTCGAGGGGTAACTACAATGAGCAGTTCTTC.

J is TRBJ2-3 and V is TRBV7-9; 11 nucleotides line up with TRBD2. Germline trimming cut 6 bases from V and 3 bases from J; bases unmatched to any gene: 14. Germline CDR1 reads SEHNR; CDR2 reads FQNEAQ (reference sequence). The CDR3 consists of 18 residues. In DNA form, the CDR3 reads TGTGCCAGCAGACTACCCTTCAGACTAGCGGGGTATACAGATACGCAGTATTTT. Translating gives CASRLPFRLAGYTDTQYF. The whole variable domain, filled in from reference TRBV7-9 and TRBJ2-3, reads DTGVSQNPRHKITKRGQNVTFRCDPISEHNRLYWYRQTLGQGPEFLTYFQNEAQLEKSRLLSDRFSAERPKGSFSTLEIQRTEQGDSAMYLCASRLPFRLAGYTDTQYFGPGTRLTVL.

The V call is TRBV19, the J call TRBJ2-2; D call uncertain. This CDR3 comprises 17 residues. Germline CDR1 and CDR2: LNHDA and SQIVND (reference sequence). Trimming left V 6 bases short and J 5 bases short, with 22 bases between. The CDR3 here is CASRHGWWASPTGELFF. The CDR3 DNA reads TGTGCCAGTAGACATGGCTGGTGGGCCAGCCCAACCGGGGAGCTGTTTTTT.

The V gene is TRBV28, the J gene TRBJ2-2; TRBD2 matches 16 bases. After removal of 4 bases from V and 7 bases from J, the junction contained 12 bases not matched to a gene. CDR1 MDHEN and CDR2 SYDVKM come from the germline V gene. There are 19 residues in the CDR3. CDR3 in amino acids: CASSSPGLAGGPGVGELFF. In DNA, the CDR3 is TGTGCCAGCAGTTCACCGGGACTAGCGGGAGGGCCTGGGGTCGGGGAGCTGTTTTTT.

The gene calls are TRBV5-6 and TRBJ2-2; the D gene is possibly TRBD2 (6 bases). Germline CDR1 SGHDT, CDR2 YYEEEE. This CDR3 is built from 14 residues. V was trimmed by 3 bases and J by 6 bases, leaving 12 bases between them. CDR3 region: CASSSGTGAGELFF. The CDR3 DNA is TGTGCCAGCAGCTCAGGGACGGGGGCCGGGGAGCTGTTTTTT.

This clone came up a few times. The CDR3 protein is CAWRGQNYLNTEAFF. CDR3 sequence (DNA): TGTGCCTGGAGGGGACAGAATTACCTGAACACTGAAGCTTTCTTT. This chain joins TRBV30 and TRBJ1-1, with 7 bases that match TRBD1. The germline V gene has CDR1 GTSNPN and CDR2 SVGIG (reference sequence). J lost 0 bases, V lost 3 bases, and 7 bases had no gene match. The CDR3 totals 15 residues.